This TCR beta chain came from a study of blood T cell repertoires in COVID-19 (dated by TCRdb to the early 2020s). Turning to the overall study: Collaborator samples came from the United States, Italy and Spain and covered acute and convalescent phases of COVID-19. Deeply sampled blood TCRbeta repertoires from subjects exposed to, actively infected with, or recovered from COVID-19 were included in the dataset. The samples were drawn from two sources: the first 160 participants of the ongoing ImmuneRACE study, and fewer than 1,500 subjects contributed by 6 global collaborators. Nearly every sample came with metadata listing a de-identified subject ID, COVID-19 status, age in years and sex. HLA class I and class II types, where available, came from metadata supplied by the sample provider rather than from assay-based typing. The repertoires were released in a freely available public database meant as a resource for research on the immune response to SARS-CoV-2. The prospective study material was composed of cDNA or gDNA derived from T cells, B-cell-depleted T cells, or PBMCs.

TCRbeta CDR3 regions were amplified from genomic DNA using the immunoSEQ Assay, a bias-controlled multiplex PCR. In the source study's methods: The number of nucleated cells in each sample was estimated by amplification of reference gene primers within the assay. Sequence reads were collapsed and filtered to measure the absolute abundance of every unique TCRbeta CDR3 rearrangement. For each sample, productive Simpson clonality was calculated as the square root of Simpson's diversity index over productive rearrangements. The clones in this table, taken by TCRdb from immuneACCESS, are in-frame only. Not every clone is retained; where verified, under half of the shortfall comes from an unresolved V gene, and the cause of the rest is unknown. The V and J calls and clone size come from that table; D and trimming were worked out from the DNA. The sample has over 250,000 clones on record, about 86% of them singletons. The ten largest clones add up to less than 15% of the sample.

The research as a whole found: How much clinical and demographic metadata was included differed by source and by participant, and the metadata was provided uncurated.

As concerns this clone: This receptor's antigen is unknown. No base quality information exists; no much larger clone differs at one position.

From the cysteine through the phenylalanine, the CDR3 covers 15 amino acids. The only DNA kept is the CDR3, 45 bases in frame from the first base. Per the germline V gene (reference sequence), SGHAT is the CDR1 and FQDESV is the CDR2. The junction shows trimming of 2 bases on V and 3 bases on J, and the gene matches do not reach 5 bases of it. In Seattle, one collaborating source enrolled patients while the infection was active and tracked those patients longitudinally over the course of disease. The collaborating institutions used their own protocols to collect whole blood in K2EDTA tubes. For TCRbeta analysis, collaborators shipped samples as frozen whole blood, isolated PBMCs, or DNA extracted from either of those sample types.

The V gene is TRBV11-1 and the J gene is TRBJ1-1, with TRBD1 identical over 8 junction bases. The clonotype comes from a woman in her 70s with COVID-19, enrolled during active disease. Material for sequencing was peripheral blood. The nucleotide sequence reads as follows: TGTGCCAGCAGCTTACCCTCGACAGGGGACACTGAAGCTTTCTTT. This is translated as CASSLPSTGDTEAFF.